The clone carrying this T cell receptor beta chain was seen repeatedly, ten times or more. Its antigen is still unknown. The sample is drawn from a study of T cells in Graves' hyperthyroidism and ophthalmopathy. Study as a whole: Pretreatment peripheral blood was obtained at initial diagnosis.

Researchers took RNA transcripts and amplified the TCR beta CDR3 regions from them. HTBI primers drove first-round RT-PCR of the TCR CDR3. TCRdb recomputed calls from the multiplex PCR reads with MiXCR, one row per CDR3 protein. The repertoire has about 700,000 distinct CDR3 sequences, roughly 15% of them found once; the top ten carry about 9.4%. The CDR3 extends over 15 amino acids. Unmatched junction bases numbered 2, after V lost 2 bases and J lost 4 bases. Germline V lookup: CDR1 SGHVT, CDR2 SQSDAQ. The source of the PBMCs was 9.5 to 10 ml of fresh peripheral blood. Overall study results and limits: Most clonotypes that expanded in the thyroid above 0.001 also showed up in blood. A model using 13 V-J features told ophthalmopathy apart from stable hyperthyroidism.

This TCR came from a woman between 18 and 29 years old with Graves' hyperthyroidism. Material for sequencing was blood. V is TRBV7-4 and J is TRBJ1-5; 10 positions match TRBD1. DNA for the CDR3: TGTGCCAGCAGCTTAATGGGACAGGGGAATCAGCCCCAGCATTTT. The encoded protein is CASSLMGQGNQPQHF.